These 7 T cell receptor beta chains share one sample of origin, sequenced in a study of long-term antiretroviral therapy in people with HIV. An immunoSEQ assay, version v3.0, was performed at survey level. TCRdb's table, derived via immunoSEQ multiplex PCR, lists solely in-frame clones and lacks some. The sample contains 35,000 or so clones, about four fifths of which appear only once. The sequenced sample was unsorted PBMCs, obtained 0.4 years before starting antiretroviral therapy. These TCRs come from a man aged 18 to 29 with HIV.

In this sample, this clone turned up once. The rearrangement links TRBV7-9 to TRBJ2-5; D is unclear. V dropped 5 bases and J dropped 4 bases, with 8 bases sitting between them. The CDR3 covers 12 residues. Germline V CDR1 and CDR2: SEHNR, FQNEAQ (reference sequence). The CDR3 DNA sequence: TGTGCCAGCAGCCTCCACTCAGAGACCCAGTACTTC. It translates to CASSLHSETQYF.

The J gene is TRBJ2-4, the V gene TRBV29-1; tentatively, D is TRBD1 (6 bases). Germline-derived CDR1 and CDR2 are SQVTM and ANQGSEA. V lost 4 bases to trimming and J lost 7 bases, with 17 bases between them. This CDR3 contains 14 residues. CDR3 DNA sequence: TGCAGCGTTGGGGACATCGGGATTATGAACATTCAGTACTTC. This codes for CSVGDIGIMNIQYF.

CDR3 nucleotide sequence: TGCGCCAGCAGCCCGGGGCCGAGCTCCTACAATGAGCAGTTCTTC. Residues: CASSPGPSSYNEQFF. The chain employs TRBV4-3 and TRBJ2-1, with D perhaps matching TRBD1 or TRBD2 (5 bases each). The V and J ends lost 4 bases and 0 bases respectively, with 10 bases between them. Per the germline V gene, CDR1 is LGHNA and CDR2 is YSLEER. The CDR3 has 15 amino acids.

This rearrangement joins TRBV6-5 to TRBJ2-3, with D perhaps being TRBD1 or TRBD2 (5 bases each). Trimming took 6 bases from V and 8 from J, leaving 9 bases between them. The CDR3 totals 11 residues. Per the germline V gene, CDR1 is MNHEY and CDR2 is SVGAGI. The DNA of the CDR3 is TGTGCCAGCAGGAGGGGTAGTACGCAGTATTTT. Translating it yields CASRRGSTQYF.

This chain links TRBV5-1 with TRBJ1-1; D not certain. The CDR3 totals 11 residues. Germline V gives CDR1 SGHRS, CDR2 YFSETQ. The V gene lost 7 bases and the J gene lost 6 bases, with 10 bases spanning the gap. The CDR3 sequence is CASSLGPEAFF. The DNA for the CDR3 is TGCGCCAGCTCACTTGGACCTGAAGCTTTCTTT.

The V gene is TRBV29-1, the J gene TRBJ1-1; TRBD1 aligns across 8 bases. Germline V lookup: CDR1 SQVTM, CDR2 ANQGSEA. The CDR3 sequence is 12 residues long. With V trimmed by 7 bases and J by 4 bases, 5 bases remained unmatched. CDR3 sequence: CSGTGFPTEAFF. The CDR3 nucleotides read TGCAGCGGGACAGGGTTTCCCACTGAAGCTTTCTTT.

The V call is TRBV19, the J call TRBJ2-1; 7 nucleotides line up with TRBD1. V was pared by 7 bases and J by 5 bases, with 5 bases of the junction left unmatched. The length of the CDR3 is 13 residues. Per germline, CDR1 LNHDA and CDR2 SQIVND (reference sequence). CDR3 in amino acids: CASKGQTDNEQFF. CDR3 nucleotide sequence: TGTGCCAGTAAGGGACAGACAGACAATGAGCAGTTCTTC.